These 14 T cell receptor beta chains share one sample of origin, sequenced in a study of blood T cell repertoires in COVID-19. The repertoire was sequenced with immunoSEQ multiplex PCR; TCRdb's copy has only in-frame clones and lacks some. The sample has roughly 82,000 clones, around four fifths seen once. Sequencing was performed on peripheral blood. The receptors were sampled from a woman aged 60-75 years with acute or convalescent COVID-19.

CDR3 region: CASSIGLAGGPTATQYF. Here the CDR3 DNA reads TGTGCCAGTAGTATAGGTCTAGCGGGAGGGCCAACCGCTACGCAGTATTTT. This sequence joins TRBV19 and TRBJ2-3; the match to TRBD2 covers 12 bases. V lost 1 base and J lost 8; bases outside the gene matches: 10. The germline gives CDR1 LNHDA, CDR2 SQIVND (reference sequence). This CDR3 comprises 17 residues.

The chain employs TRBV27 and TRBJ2-7; tentatively, D is TRBD2 (5 bases). The CDR3 is made up of 15 amino acids. Trimming pared 2 bases from V and 0 bases from J, leaving 11 bases between. Germline assignment: CDR1 MNHEY and CDR2 SMNVEV (reference sequence). CDR3 DNA sequence: TGTGCCAGCAGTTTACTCCACGGGGACTCCTACGAGCAGTACTTC. As protein: CASSLLHGDSYEQYF.

The CDR3 region has the DNA TGTGCCAGCAGTTTAAGGGGCCAGCCCCAGCATTTT. Encoded protein: CASSLRGQPQHF. The chain uses TRBV27 and TRBJ1-5; D might be TRBD1 (5 bases). CDR1 is MNHEY and CDR2 is SMNVEV in the germline V gene (reference sequence). The germline V and J ends were trimmed by 2 bases and 7 bases, with 6 bases remaining between them. CDR3 length equals 12 residues.

The V gene is TRBV5-1, the J gene TRBJ1-3; TRBD1 aligns across 11 bases. CDR3 size: 20 residues. The V gene end was trimmed by 1 base and the J gene end by 0 bases; junction bases not matched to a gene: 12. Germline values: CDR1 SGHRS, CDR2 YFSETQ. The CDR3 DNA reads TGCGCCAGCAGCTTGCGAACCGGGACAGGGGGACCTCGCTCTGGAAACACCATATATTTT. This gives the protein CASSLRTGTGGPRSGNTIYF. Together with reference TRBV5-1 and TRBJ1-3, the CDR3 gives the full variable domain: KAGVTQTPRYLIKTRGQQVTLSCSPISGHRSVSWYQQTPGQGLQFLFEYFSETQRNKGNFPGRFSGRQFSNSRSEMNVSTLELGDSALYLCASSLRTGTGGPRSGNTIYFGEGSWLTVV.

This clone has a handful of counts. The genes are TRBV5-1 and TRBJ1-3; 7 bases line up with TRBD1. CDR3 length: 17 residues. V lost 5 bases, J lost 0 bases, and 11 bases stayed unmatched. Germline V gene data show CDR1 as SGHRS and CDR2 as YFSETQ. The DNA for the CDR3 is TGCGCCAGCAGTCGGGACAGAAGATCTAGCTCTGGAAACACCATATATTTT. It is translated as CASSRDRRSSSGNTIYF.

This chain links TRBV6-6 with TRBJ1-1; the match to TRBD1 covers 7 bases. CDR3 length: 15 amino acids. J gave up 4 bases and V 0 bases, and 5 bases lay outside the gene matches. CDR1 MNHNY and CDR2 SVGAGI come from the germline V gene (reference sequence). CDR3 in DNA: TGTGCCAGCAGTTACTCAGGGGGCGCGGGCACTGAAGCTTTCTTT. Protein: CASSYSGGAGTEAFF.

The chain carries TRBV9 and TRBJ2-3, with 11 bases lining up with TRBD2. V was clipped by 3 bases and J by 3 bases; unmatched bases: 9. The CDR3 runs 17 residues. Germline lookup yields CDR1 SGDLS and CDR2 YYNGEE. The CDR3 sequence: CASSAQQTSGMTDTQYF. The CDR3 nucleotides are TGTGCCAGCAGCGCCCAACAGACTAGCGGGATGACAGATACGCAGTATTTT.

The chain has TRBV7-9 and TRBJ2-3; 7 bases are shared with TRBD2. The CDR3 loop spans 15 amino acids. The junction had 4 bases not matched to a gene; V was cut back by 2 bases and J by 2 bases. Germline V gene data show CDR1 as SEHNR and CDR2 as FQNEAQ (reference sequence). CDR3 amino acids: CASSLLSGVTDTQYF. CDR3 DNA: TGTGCCAGCAGCTTACTCAGCGGGGTCACAGATACGCAGTATTTT.

This clone was observed a handful of times. The rearrangement joins TRBV30 to TRBJ2-7; TRBD1 matches 7 bases. In germline, CDR1 is GTSNPN, CDR2 SVGIG (reference sequence). The V segment lost 3 bases and the J segment 3 bases; nucleotides outside the gene matches: 11. There are 15 residues in the CDR3. The CDR3 DNA sequence: TGTGCCTGGAGCCCGGGACAGCCGGGGTACTACGAGCAGTACTTC. Amino acid sequence: CAWSPGQPGYYEQYF.

V usage is TRBV12-5 and J usage is TRBJ1-1; no reliable D call. The CDR3 is 11 amino acids. Trimming shortened V by 7 bases and J by 1 base, and 4 bases separated the two germline ends. Germline V gene lookup returns CDR1 LGHNT and CDR2 FRNRAP. CDR3 bases: TGTGCTAGTGTCAGGAACACTGAAGCTTTCTTT. It yields the protein CASVRNTEAFF.

V and J are TRBV5-1 and TRBJ2-3; weak D call: TRBD2 (6 bases). The length of the CDR3 is 16 residues. The V end lost 1 base, the J end lost 5 bases, and 17 bases lay between the germline ends. CDR1 is SGHRS and CDR2 is YFSETQ in the germline V gene. The chain's CDR3 is CASSLTGGAGLDTQYF. Here the CDR3 DNA reads TGCGCCAGCAGCTTGACCGGCGGGGCCGGGCTAGATACGCAGTATTTT.

V usage is TRBV7-6 and J usage is TRBJ2-1; a weak D match, TRBD2 (6 bases). Germline V gene lookup returns CDR1 SGHVS and CDR2 FNYEAQ. CDR3 length equals 15 residues. V gave up 5 bases and J gave up 3 bases, with 14 bases separating them. The CDR3 DNA reads TGTGCCAGCAGCCGCTCGGGACTGGGCTACAATGAGCAGTTCTTC. Amino acid sequence: CASSRSGLGYNEQFF.

CDR3 bases: TGTGCCAGCAGCCCCTCGGACAGGGAGGTAGCCTCTCTCTCTCTCTCTGGGGCCAACGTCCTGACTTTC. Encoded protein: CASSPSDREVASLSLSGANVLTF. The chain carries TRBV14 and TRBJ2-6, with 8 bases lining up with TRBD1. This CDR3 contains 23 residues. V dropped 4 bases and J dropped 0; count of bases not matched to a gene: 23. In germline, CDR1 is SGHDN, CDR2 FVKESK.

The CDR3 DNA sequence: TGTGCCAGCAGCGTATACGGGGGTCCGAACACTGAAGCTTTCTTT. Protein product: CASSVYGGPNTEAFF. V is TRBV9 and J is TRBJ1-1, with a weak D call TRBD1 (5 bases). The germline V gene has CDR1 SGDLS and CDR2 YYNGEE. The V and J ends lost 1 base and 1 base respectively, with 11 bases between them. CDR3 size: 15 residues.